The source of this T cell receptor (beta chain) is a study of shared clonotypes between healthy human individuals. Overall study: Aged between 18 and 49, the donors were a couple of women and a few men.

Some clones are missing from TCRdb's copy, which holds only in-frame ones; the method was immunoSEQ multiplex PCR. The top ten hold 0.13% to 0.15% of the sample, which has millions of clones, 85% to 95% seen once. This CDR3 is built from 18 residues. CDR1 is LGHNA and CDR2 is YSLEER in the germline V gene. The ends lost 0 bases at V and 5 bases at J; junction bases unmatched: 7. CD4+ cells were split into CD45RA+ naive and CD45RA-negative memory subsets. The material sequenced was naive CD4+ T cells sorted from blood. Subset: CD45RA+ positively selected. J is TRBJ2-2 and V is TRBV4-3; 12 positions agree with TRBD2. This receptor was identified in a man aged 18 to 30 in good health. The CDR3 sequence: CASSQDQGTSGHTGELFF. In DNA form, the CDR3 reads TGCGCCAGCAGCCAAGATCAGGGGACTAGCGGGCATACCGGGGAGCTGTTTTTT.